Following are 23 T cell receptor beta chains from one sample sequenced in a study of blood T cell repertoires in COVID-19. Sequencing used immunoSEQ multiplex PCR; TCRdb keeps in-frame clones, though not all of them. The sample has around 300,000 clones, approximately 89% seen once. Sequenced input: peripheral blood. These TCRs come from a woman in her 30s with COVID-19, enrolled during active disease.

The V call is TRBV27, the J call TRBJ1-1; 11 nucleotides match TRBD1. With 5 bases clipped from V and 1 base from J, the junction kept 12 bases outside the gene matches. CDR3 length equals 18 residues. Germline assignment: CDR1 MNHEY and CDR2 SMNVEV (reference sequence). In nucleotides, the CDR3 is TGTGCCAGCAGTACAAATGTAGGGACAGGGGGGAAGAACACTGAAGCTTTCTTT. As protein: CASSTNVGTGGKNTEAFF.

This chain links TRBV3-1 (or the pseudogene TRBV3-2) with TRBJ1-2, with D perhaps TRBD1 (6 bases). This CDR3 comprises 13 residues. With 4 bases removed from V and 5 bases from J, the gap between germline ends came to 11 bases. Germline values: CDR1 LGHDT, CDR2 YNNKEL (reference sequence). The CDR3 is CASSRDIGYGYTF. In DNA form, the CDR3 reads TGTGCCAGCAGCCGGGACATAGGGTATGGCTACACCTTC.

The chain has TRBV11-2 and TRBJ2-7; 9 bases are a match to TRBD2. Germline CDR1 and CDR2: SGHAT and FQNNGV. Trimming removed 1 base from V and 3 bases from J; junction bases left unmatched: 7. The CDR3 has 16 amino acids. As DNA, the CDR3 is TGTGCCAGCAGCTTAGGAGCGGGGGGTAGACGCTACGAGCAGTACGTC. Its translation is CASSLGAGGRRYEQYV.

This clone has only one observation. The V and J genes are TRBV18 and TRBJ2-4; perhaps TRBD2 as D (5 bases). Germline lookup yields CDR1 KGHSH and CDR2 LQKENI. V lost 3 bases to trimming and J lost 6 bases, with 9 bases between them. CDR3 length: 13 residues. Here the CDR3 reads CASSPSEGNIQYF. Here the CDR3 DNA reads TGTGCCAGCTCACCCTCAGAGGGAAACATTCAGTACTTC.

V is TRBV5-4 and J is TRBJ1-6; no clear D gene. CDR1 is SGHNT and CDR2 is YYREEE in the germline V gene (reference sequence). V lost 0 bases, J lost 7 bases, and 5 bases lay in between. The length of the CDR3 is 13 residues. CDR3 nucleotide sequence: TGTGCCAGCAGCTTGGCTGTGAATTCACCCCTCCACTTT. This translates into CASSLAVNSPLHF.

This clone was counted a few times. CDR3 amino acids: CASSPGTVHGYTF. CDR3 nucleotide sequence: TGTGCCAGCAGCCCGGGGACAGTCCATGGCTACACCTTC. V gene TRBV5-4 combines with J gene TRBJ1-2, with 7 bases matching TRBD1. Germline V gene lookup returns CDR1 SGHNT and CDR2 YYREEE (reference sequence). The CDR3 length is 13 residues. Trimming took 4 bases from V and 6 from J; bases not matched to a gene: 6.

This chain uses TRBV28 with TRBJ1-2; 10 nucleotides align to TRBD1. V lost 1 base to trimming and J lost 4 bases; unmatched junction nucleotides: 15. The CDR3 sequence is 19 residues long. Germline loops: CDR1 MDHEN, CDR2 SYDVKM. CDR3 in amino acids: CASSLFLASRQGAGYGYTF. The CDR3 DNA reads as TGTGCCAGCAGTTTATTCCTCGCATCACGACAGGGGGCTGGCTATGGCTACACCTTC.

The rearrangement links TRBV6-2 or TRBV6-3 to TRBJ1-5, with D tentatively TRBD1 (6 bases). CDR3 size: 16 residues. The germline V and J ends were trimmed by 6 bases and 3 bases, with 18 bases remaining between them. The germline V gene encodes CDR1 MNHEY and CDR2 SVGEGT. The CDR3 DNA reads TGTGCCAGCAGGCCTGACTCCGGGACACCCAATCAGCCCCAGCATTTT. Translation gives CASRPDSGTPNQPQHF.

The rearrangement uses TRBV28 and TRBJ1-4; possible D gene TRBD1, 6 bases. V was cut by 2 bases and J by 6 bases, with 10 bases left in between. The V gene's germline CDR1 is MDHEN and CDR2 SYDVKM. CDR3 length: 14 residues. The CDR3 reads CASSLKPGDEKLFF. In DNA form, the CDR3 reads TGTGCCAGCAGTTTAAAGCCAGGGGATGAAAAACTGTTTTTT.

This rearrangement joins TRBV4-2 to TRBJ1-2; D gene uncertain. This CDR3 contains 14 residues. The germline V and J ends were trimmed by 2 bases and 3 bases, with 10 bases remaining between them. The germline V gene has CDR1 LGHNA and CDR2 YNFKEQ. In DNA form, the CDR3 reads TGTGCCAGCAGCCAACGCGAGGAAGACTATGGCTACACCTTC. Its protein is CASSQREEDYGYTF.

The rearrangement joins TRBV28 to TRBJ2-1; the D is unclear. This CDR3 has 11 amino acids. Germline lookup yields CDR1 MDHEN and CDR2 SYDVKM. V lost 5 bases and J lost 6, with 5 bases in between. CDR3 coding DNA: TGTGCCAGCAGTCCTACCAATGAGCAGTTCTTC. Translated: CASSPTNEQFF.

The CDR3 reads CASSPTSGGLYNEQFF. The CDR3 DNA reads as TGTGCCAGCAGCCCGACTAGCGGGGGGCTCTACAATGAGCAGTTCTTC. V and J are TRBV28 and TRBJ2-1; TRBD2 matches at 13 bases. Unmatched junction bases numbered 5, after V lost 6 bases and J lost 3 bases. Germline V gene lookup returns CDR1 MDHEN and CDR2 SYDVKM. This CDR3 is 16 amino acids long.

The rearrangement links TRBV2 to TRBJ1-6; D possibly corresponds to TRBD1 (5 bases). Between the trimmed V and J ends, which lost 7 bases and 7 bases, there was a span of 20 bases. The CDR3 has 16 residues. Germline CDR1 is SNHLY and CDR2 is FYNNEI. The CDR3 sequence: CASIGSFQGKNSPLHF. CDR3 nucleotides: TGTGCCAGCATAGGATCGTTCCAGGGAAAAAATTCACCCCTCCACTTT.

CDR3 in amino acids: CASSPSGGSGNTIYF. DNA for the CDR3: TGTGCCAGCAGTCCTAGCGGGGGCTCTGGAAACACCATATATTTT. The chain employs TRBV28 and TRBJ1-3; D might be TRBD1 (5 bases). CDR1 is MDHEN, CDR2 SYDVKM, per germline. This CDR3 spans 15 amino acids. With 5 bases removed from V and 0 bases from J, the gap between germline ends came to 11 bases.

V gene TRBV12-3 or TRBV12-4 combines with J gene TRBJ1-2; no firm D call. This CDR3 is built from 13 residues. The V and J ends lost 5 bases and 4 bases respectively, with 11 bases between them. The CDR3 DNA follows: TGTGCCAGCAGTGGAGGATTCGGCTATGGCTACACCTTC. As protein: CASSGGFGYGYTF.

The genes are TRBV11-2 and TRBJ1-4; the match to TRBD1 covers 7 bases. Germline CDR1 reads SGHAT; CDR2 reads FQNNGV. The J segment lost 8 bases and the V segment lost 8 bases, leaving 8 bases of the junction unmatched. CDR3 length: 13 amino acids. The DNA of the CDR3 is TGTGCCAGCCACGGGCAGGGGGAGGAAAAACTGTTTTTT. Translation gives CASHGQGEEKLFF. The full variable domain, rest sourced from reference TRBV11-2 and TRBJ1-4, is EAGVAQSPRYKIIEKRQSVAFWCNPISGHATLYWYQQILGQGPKLLIQFQNNGVVDDSQLPKDRFSAERLKGVDSTLKIQPAKLEDSAVYLCASHGQGEEKLFFGSGTQLSVL.

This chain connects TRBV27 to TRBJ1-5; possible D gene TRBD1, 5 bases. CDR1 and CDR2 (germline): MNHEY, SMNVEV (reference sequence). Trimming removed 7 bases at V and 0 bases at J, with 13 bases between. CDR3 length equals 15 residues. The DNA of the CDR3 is TGTGCCAGCAAGAATGCAGGGAATAGCAATCAGCCCCAGCATTTT. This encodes CASKNAGNSNQPQHF.

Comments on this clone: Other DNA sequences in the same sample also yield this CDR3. The CDR3 is CASSSTNLNTEAFF. The CDR3 nucleotides are TGTGCCAGCAGCTCTACCAACTTGAACACTGAAGCTTTCTTT. The chain has TRBV7-2 and TRBJ1-1; the D is unclear. The CDR3 is 14 amino acids. The V end was cut by 4 bases, the J end by 0 bases, with 9 bases between. Per germline, CDR1 SGHTA and CDR2 FQGNSA. Together with reference TRBV7-2 and TRBJ1-1, the CDR3 gives the full variable domain: GAGVSQSPSNKVTEKGKDVELRCDPISGHTALYWYRQSLGQGLEFLIYFQGNSAPDKSGLPSDRFSAERTGGSVSTLTIQRTQQEDSAVYLCASSSTNLNTEAFFGQGTRLTVV.

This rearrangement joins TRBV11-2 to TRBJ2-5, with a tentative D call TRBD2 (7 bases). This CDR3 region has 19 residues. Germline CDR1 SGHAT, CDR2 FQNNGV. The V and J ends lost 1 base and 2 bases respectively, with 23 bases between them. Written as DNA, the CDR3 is TGTGCCAGCAGCTTAGCATTCGGGGGGCCCCCACTTACTCAAGAGACCCAGTACTTC. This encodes CASSLAFGGPPLTQETQYF. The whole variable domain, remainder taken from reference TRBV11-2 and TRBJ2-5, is EAGVAQSPRYKIIEKRQSVAFWCNPISGHATLYWYQQILGQGPKLLIQFQNNGVVDDSQLPKDRFSAERLKGVDSTLKIQPAKLEDSAVYLCASSLAFGGPPLTQETQYFGPGTRLLVL.

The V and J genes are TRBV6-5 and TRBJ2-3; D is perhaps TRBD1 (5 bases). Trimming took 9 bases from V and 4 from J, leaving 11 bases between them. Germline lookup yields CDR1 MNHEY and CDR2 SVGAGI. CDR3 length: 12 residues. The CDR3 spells CASQGDADTQYF. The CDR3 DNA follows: TGTGCCAGTCAGGGTGATGCAGATACGCAGTATTTT.

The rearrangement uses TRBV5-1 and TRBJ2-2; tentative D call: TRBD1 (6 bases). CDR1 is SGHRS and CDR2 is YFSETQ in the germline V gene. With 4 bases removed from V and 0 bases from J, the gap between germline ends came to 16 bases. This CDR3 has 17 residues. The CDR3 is CASSPKQGNANTGELFF. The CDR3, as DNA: TGCGCCAGCAGCCCGAAACAGGGAAACGCGAACACCGGGGAGCTGTTTTTT.

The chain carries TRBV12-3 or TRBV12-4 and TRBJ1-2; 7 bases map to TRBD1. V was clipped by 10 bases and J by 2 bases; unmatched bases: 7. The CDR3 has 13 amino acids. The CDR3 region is CATYRGGNYGYTF. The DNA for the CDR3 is TGTGCCACCTACAGGGGTGGAAACTATGGCTACACCTTC.

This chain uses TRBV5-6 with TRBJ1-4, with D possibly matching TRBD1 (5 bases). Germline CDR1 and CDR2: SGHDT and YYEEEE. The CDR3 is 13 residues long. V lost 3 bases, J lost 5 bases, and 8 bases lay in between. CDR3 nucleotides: TGTGCCAGCAGCTGGGAGGGGAATGAAAAACTGTTTTTT. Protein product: CASSWEGNEKLFF. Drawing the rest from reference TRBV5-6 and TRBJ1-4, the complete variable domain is DAGVTQSPTHLIKTRGQQVTLRCSPKSGHDTVSWYQQALGQGPQFIFQYYEEEERQRGNFPDRFSGHQFPNYSSELNVNALLLGDSALYLCASSWEGNEKLFFGSGTQLSVL.